These 5 T cell receptor beta chains were sequenced from one sample in a study of shared clonotypes between healthy human individuals. Method: immunoSEQ multiplex PCR; TCRdb's copy keeps in-frame clones and lacks some. The sample holds about 2 million clones, just under 95% seen once. The naive CD8 fraction comprised CD45RO-negative cells positively selected for CCR7 and excluded terminally differentiated effector memory CD45RA+ cells. Sequencing input: naive CD8+ T cells sorted from blood. The receptors were sampled from a man aged 18-30 years in good health.

With respect to this clone: A much larger clone sits a single nucleotide away, making a read error possible. Other DNA variants within this sample encode the same CDR3. This chain uses TRBV28 with TRBJ1-5; D is undetermined. CDR1 MDHEN and CDR2 SYDVKM come from the germline V gene. The germline V and J ends were trimmed by 2 bases and 2 bases, with 1 base remaining between them. The CDR3 length is 12 residues. CDR3 coding DNA: TGTGCCAGCAGTTTAGGCAATCAGCCCCAGCATTTT. Its protein is CASSLGNQPQHF.

The chain employs TRBV7-9 and TRBJ2-3, with 8 bases matching TRBD1. Germline V gene data show CDR1 as SEHNR and CDR2 as FQNEAQ (reference sequence). V was clipped by 5 bases and J by 2 bases; unmatched bases: 9. This CDR3 comprises 16 residues. Here the CDR3 DNA reads TGTGCCAGCAGCCACCGGGACAGGACGATCACAGATACGCAGTATTTT. This translates into CASSHRDRTITDTQYF. Drawing the rest from reference TRBV7-9 and TRBJ2-3, the complete variable domain is DTGVSQNPRHKITKRGQNVTFRCDPISEHNRLYWYRQTLGQGPEFLTYFQNEAQLEKSRLLSDRFSAERPKGSFSTLEIQRTEQGDSAMYLCASSHRDRTITDTQYFGPGTRLTVL.

The gene calls are TRBV2 and TRBJ1-2; D is unclear. This CDR3 region has 14 residues. Trimming left V 4 bases short and J 2 bases short, with 11 bases between. Germline CDR1 reads SNHLY; CDR2 reads FYNNEI. The CDR3 sequence: CASSVSPWNYGYTF. For the CDR3, the DNA is TGTGCCAGCAGTGTATCCCCTTGGAACTATGGCTACACCTTC.

The V and J genes are TRBV18 and TRBJ2-5, with D perhaps TRBD2 (5 bases). The tail of the sequence fits TRBJ2-7 better, so the J call may be wrong. The CDR3 spans 13 residues. Germline CDR1 and CDR2: KGHSH and LQKENI. The CDR3 is CASSPGADYEQYF. In DNA, the CDR3 is TGTGCCAGCTCACCGGGAGCCGACTACGAGCAGTACTTC.

This chain connects TRBV29-1 to TRBJ1-2, with TRBD1 identical over 12 bases. The CDR3 is made up of 13 amino acids. The germline V gene encodes CDR1 SQVTM and CDR2 ANQGSEA. V dropped 6 bases and J dropped 6; count of bases not matched to a gene: 5. This CDR3 is CSVVGQGADGYTF. The CDR3 DNA follows: TGCAGCGTAGTGGGACAGGGGGCTGATGGCTACACCTTC.